What follows are 29 T cell receptor beta chains derived from one specimen sequenced in a study of shared clonotypes between healthy human individuals. Here immunoSEQ multiplex PCR was the method, and the copy in TCRdb shows in-frame clones only, minus some. The sample carries about 2 million clones, less than 95% recorded once. Terminally differentiated effector memory CD45RA+ cells were excluded from the naive CD8 cells, which were CD45RO-negative and positively selected for CCR7. The material sequenced was naive CD8+ T cells sorted from blood. These receptors originate from a man between 18 and 35 years old in good health.

The rearrangement joins TRBV10-3 to TRBJ2-1; a weak D match, TRBD1 (6 bases). V gave up 7 bases and J gave up 0 bases, with 13 bases separating them. The CDR3 is 15 amino acids. The V gene's germline CDR1 is ENHRY and CDR2 SYGVKD. The CDR3 sequence: CAINGDRSSYNEQFF. The CDR3 DNA reads as TGTGCCATCAATGGAGACAGGAGCTCCTACAATGAGCAGTTCTTC.

The chain joins TRBV27 to TRBJ2-2; D remains ambiguous. Germline CDR1 is MNHEY and CDR2 is SMNVEV (reference sequence). The CDR3 is made up of 12 amino acids. Between the trimmed V and J ends, which lost 6 bases and 7 bases, there was a span of 9 bases. The CDR3 loop is CASSELNGELFF. The CDR3 DNA follows: TGTGCCAGCAGCGAACTAAACGGGGAGCTGTTTTTT.

This chain links TRBV5-6 with TRBJ1-2, with 10 bases aligning to TRBD1. CDR1 is SGHDT and CDR2 is YYEEEE in the germline V gene. The ends lost 3 bases at V and 4 bases at J; junction bases unmatched: 9. CDR3 size: 16 residues. This CDR3 is CASSWGTGVNGYGYTF. CDR3 sequence (DNA): TGTGCCAGCAGCTGGGGGACAGGGGTCAACGGCTATGGCTACACCTTC.

The chain combines TRBV10-3 with TRBJ2-4, with 7 nucleotides matching TRBD1. CDR3 length: 13 residues. Losses at the gene ends were 10 bases for V and 7 bases for J; bases not matched to a gene: 10. The germline V gene has CDR1 ENHRY and CDR2 SYGVKD. The CDR3 loop is CATRQGTGNIQYF. The DNA of the CDR3 is TGTGCCACTCGACAGGGAACCGGGAACATTCAGTACTTC.

The CDR3 DNA is TGTGCCAGCAGCGCCCTTGGGACAGGGGGGACCGGGGAGCTGTTTTTT. Translation gives CASSALGTGGTGELFF. The chain combines TRBV9 with TRBJ2-2, with 11 positions matching TRBD1. There are 16 residues in the CDR3. Germline V gene sequence: CDR1 SGDLS, CDR2 YYNGEE. Unmatched junction bases numbered 6, after V lost 3 bases and J lost 5 bases.

This sequence joins TRBV28 and TRBJ2-3, with TRBD2 matching over 8 bases. With V trimmed by 5 bases and J by 2 bases, 9 bases remained unmatched. Germline CDR1 MDHEN, CDR2 SYDVKM. CDR3 length: 16 residues. CDR3: CASSPISTSATDTQYF. The CDR3 nucleotides read TGTGCCAGCAGTCCGATTTCGACTAGCGCCACAGATACGCAGTATTTT.

This clone was observed a single time. Distinct nucleotide sequences in the sample also encode this CDR3. The chain has TRBV27 and TRBJ1-1; unclear D gene. The V and J ends lost 1 base and 1 base respectively, with 7 bases between them. CDR1 is MNHEY and CDR2 is SMNVEV in the germline V gene (reference sequence). The CDR3 has 14 amino acids. The CDR3 region has the DNA TGTGCCAGCAGTTTATTAGGAACGAACACTGAAGCTTTCTTT. It specifies CASSLLGTNTEAFF.

V usage is TRBV4-1 and J usage is TRBJ1-6, with a possible D match to TRBD1 (6 bases). CDR3 length: 15 amino acids. Deletions cut 3 bases from V and 15 bases from J, with 21 bases between. Germline V gene sequence: CDR1 MGHRA, CDR2 YSYEKL. CDR3 loop: CASSHPRHEGTLLHF. CDR3 bases: TGCGCCAGCAGCCACCCACGTCATGAGGGGACACTCCTCCACTTT.

The V gene is TRBV29-1, the J gene TRBJ2-2; a weak D match, TRBD2 (6 bases). From germline, CDR1 is SQVTM and CDR2 ANQGSEA. V was shortened by 2 bases and J by 1 base, with 8 bases between the two germline ends. The CDR3 spans 14 residues. CDR3 DNA: TGCAGCGTTGAAAGCGGGCGGAACACCGGGGAGCTGTTTTTT. Translated, it gives CSVESGRNTGELFF.

The rearrangement joins TRBV7-9 to TRBJ2-2, with TRBD1 matching 9 bases. The CDR3 contains 15 residues. The J segment lost 5 bases and the V segment lost 5 bases, leaving 6 bases of the junction unmatched. CDR1 is SEHNR, CDR2 FQNEAQ, per germline (reference sequence). The CDR3 DNA follows: TGTGCCAGCAGCCCAAGCGGACAGGGGACCGGGGAGCTGTTTTTT. Protein product: CASSPSGQGTGELFF.

V gene TRBV27 combines with J gene TRBJ1-4, with a possible D match to TRBD1 (5 bases). CDR3 size: 16 residues. The germline gives CDR1 MNHEY, CDR2 SMNVEV (reference sequence). V lost 3 bases and J 2 bases, leaving 13 bases between the germline ends. CDR3 protein: CASSFLPRGTNEKLFF. In nucleotides, the CDR3 is TGTGCCAGCAGTTTCCTACCTCGGGGGACTAATGAAAAACTGTTTTTT.

V and J are TRBV7-9 and TRBJ1-3; the D is unclear. V was pared by 0 bases and J by 1 base, with 13 bases between. CDR1 SEHNR and CDR2 FQNEAQ come from the germline V gene (reference sequence). The CDR3 is 17 residues long. In nucleotides, the CDR3 is TGTGCCAGCAGCTTAGCGGATGCAGGAGTTTCTGGAAACACCATATATTTT. This sequence encodes CASSLADAGVSGNTIYF.

The chain is built from TRBV4-3 and TRBJ2-7; 7 nucleotides match TRBD2. The CDR3 has 16 residues. Germline V gene lookup returns CDR1 LGHNA and CDR2 YSLEER. V was pared by 3 bases and J by 0 bases, with 8 bases of the junction left unmatched. The chain's CDR3 is CASSQGLAVDSYEQYF. The CDR3 nucleotides read TGCGCCAGCAGCCAGGGTCTAGCGGTCGACTCCTACGAGCAGTACTTC.

The J gene is TRBJ2-7, the V gene TRBV11-2; perhaps D is TRBD1 or TRBD2 (5 bases each). The germline gives CDR1 SGHAT, CDR2 FQNNGV. The ends were cut back, 0 bases at V and 2 bases at J, with 8 bases in the middle. This CDR3 is built from 14 residues. The CDR3 DNA is TGTGCCAGCAGCTTAGAAGAGGGGCCCTACGAGCAGTACTTC. Its protein product is CASSLEEGPYEQYF.

This clone is a singleton in its sample. The chain employs TRBV5-1 and TRBJ2-3; 8 bases agree with TRBD2. The CDR3 loop spans 15 amino acids. V was clipped by 3 bases and J by 5 bases; unmatched bases: 8. Per germline, CDR1 SGHRS and CDR2 YFSETQ. CDR3 loop: CASSWYGGALDTQYF. Here the CDR3 DNA reads TGCGCCAGCAGCTGGTACGGGGGGGCGTTAGATACGCAGTATTTT.

Worth noting for this clone: Other DNA sequences in the sample encode the same CDR3. The chain employs TRBV5-6 and TRBJ2-7; 9 bases fit TRBD2. CDR1 and CDR2 (germline): SGHDT, YYEEEE. The CDR3 sequence is 13 residues long. The J segment lost 4 bases and the V segment lost 3 bases, leaving 2 bases of the junction unmatched. In DNA, the CDR3 is TGTGCCAGCAGCTCCGGACTAGCGTACGAGCAGTACTTC. Residues: CASSSGLAYEQYF.

The gene calls are TRBV5-1 and TRBJ2-3, with 8 bases aligning to TRBD2. The length of the CDR3 is 15 residues. Germline assignment: CDR1 SGHRS and CDR2 YFSETQ. Trimming took 4 bases from V and 3 from J; bases not matched to a gene: 7. The CDR3 sequence: CASSPRAGVTDTQYF. The DNA of the CDR3 is TGCGCCAGCAGCCCCAGAGCGGGAGTTACAGATACGCAGTATTTT.

The chain carries TRBV28 and TRBJ1-2; D remains unclear. The CDR3 totals 13 residues. Trimming pared 5 bases from V and 6 bases from J, leaving 13 bases between. The germline V gene has CDR1 MDHEN and CDR2 SYDVKM. CDR3 in amino acids: CASSPQGLDGYTF. The CDR3, as DNA: TGTGCCAGCAGTCCTCAAGGATTAGATGGCTACACCTTC.

The chain combines TRBV13 with TRBJ2-5; TRBD1 is a possible D gene (5 bases). Per germline, CDR1 PRHDT and CDR2 FYEKMQ (reference sequence). Deletions cut 2 bases from V and 1 base from J, with 14 bases between. The CDR3 extends over 16 amino acids. The CDR3 sequence: CASSLRHLQGQETQYF. DNA of the CDR3: TGTGCCAGCAGCTTACGCCACCTTCAGGGCCAAGAGACCCAGTACTTC.

The gene calls are TRBV9 and TRBJ2-1, with 9 bases fitting TRBD2. With 0 bases clipped from V and 3 bases from J, the junction kept 1 base outside the gene matches. Germline V gives CDR1 SGDLS, CDR2 YYNGEE. The length of the CDR3 is 15 residues. CDR3 loop: CASSVALAGYNEQFF. CDR3 bases: TGTGCCAGCAGCGTAGCACTAGCGGGCTACAATGAGCAGTTCTTC.

CDR3 sequence reads: CASSGEGKGGETQYF. Written as DNA, the CDR3 is TGTGCCAGCAGCGGGGAGGGCAAGGGAGGAGAGACCCAGTACTTC. The gene calls are TRBV9 and TRBJ2-5; 7 positions agree with TRBD2. V trimming: 3 bases; J trimming: 4 bases; junction bases outside the gene matches: 9. CDR3 length equals 15 residues. Germline assignment: CDR1 SGDLS and CDR2 YYNGEE.

Here the CDR3 DNA reads TGTGCCAGCAGCGCCCCCGCAGGGGATGCAACTAATGAAAAACTGTTTTTT. Translation gives CASSAPAGDATNEKLFF. This chain links TRBV9 with TRBJ1-4; possible D gene TRBD1, 6 bases. The CDR3 loop spans 17 amino acids. Germline V gene sequence: CDR1 SGDLS, CDR2 YYNGEE. V was pared by 3 bases and J by 0 bases, with 15 bases between. Full variable domain (outside the CDR3, taken from reference TRBV9 and TRBJ1-4): DSGVTQTPKHLITATGQRVTLRCSPRSGDLSVYWYQQSLDQGLQFLIQYYNGEERAKGNILERFSAQQFPDLHSELNLSSLELGDSALYFCASSAPAGDATNEKLFFGSGTQLSVL.

The CDR3 sequence: CASSYSVVGPKNIQYF. In DNA, the CDR3 is TGTGCCAGCAGTTACTCGGTGGTGGGTCCCAAAAACATTCAGTACTTC. The V and J genes are TRBV6-5 and TRBJ2-4; D unresolved. Looked up from germline, CDR1 is MNHEY and CDR2 is SVGAGI. V was trimmed by 0 bases and J by 2 bases, leaving 11 bases between them. The length of the CDR3 is 16 residues.

This clone is a singleton in its sample. Other DNA sequences in the sample encode the same CDR3. The chain recombines TRBV13 with TRBJ2-7, with 8 positions matching TRBD1. The CDR3 extends over 13 amino acids. Germline CDR1 is PRHDT and CDR2 is FYEKMQ (reference sequence). Trimming at V came to 4 bases and at J to 6 bases, leaving 5 bases not matched to a gene. As DNA, the CDR3 is TGTGCCAGCAGCTCCGGGACAGGTTCCGAGCAGTACTTC. Its protein product is CASSSGTGSEQYF. Filled out from reference TRBV13 and TRBJ2-7, the complete variable domain reads AAGVIQSPRHLIKEKRETATLKCYPIPRHDTVYWYQQGPGQDPQFLISFYEKMQSDKGSIPDRFSAQQFSDYHSELNMSSLELGDSALYFCASSSGTGSEQYFGPGTRLTVT.

The CDR3: CASSFVEGSGELFF. In DNA, the CDR3 is TGTGCCAGCAGTTTTGTAGAGGGTTCCGGGGAGCTGTTTTTT. The chain couples TRBV27 to TRBJ2-2; a possible D gene is TRBD2 (5 bases). The length of the CDR3 is 14 residues. Germline lookup yields CDR1 MNHEY and CDR2 SMNVEV (reference sequence). Trimming cost V 3 bases and J 6 bases, with 11 bases left between them.

The V gene is TRBV4-1, the J gene TRBJ1-6; maybe TRBD1 (5 bases). Between the trimmed V and J ends, which lost 8 bases and 0 bases, there was a span of 14 bases. Germline V gene lookup returns CDR1 MGHRA and CDR2 YSYEKL. This CDR3 is 16 amino acids long. CDR3 bases: TGCGCCAGCGGAAGGACATTGAGCTCCTATAATTCACCCCTCCACTTT. This encodes CASGRTLSSYNSPLHF.

This sequence joins TRBV6-4 and TRBJ1-6, with D perhaps TRBD1 (5 bases). CDR1 and CDR2 from the germline V gene are MRHNA and SNTAGT. CDR3 length: 15 residues. V gave up 6 bases and J gave up 6 bases, with 15 bases separating them. The CDR3 sequence is CASRRGAGRNSPLHF. The DNA of the CDR3 is TGTGCCAGCAGGAGAGGGGCAGGGCGTAATTCACCCCTCCACTTT.

This clone was recorded only once. V gene TRBV5-4 combines with J gene TRBJ1-5; D not certain. Trimming removed 4 bases at V and 12 bases at J, with 26 bases between. Germline V CDR1 and CDR2: SGHNT, YYREEE (reference sequence). The CDR3 runs 16 residues. The CDR3 DNA follows: TGTGCCAGCAGCGGGTTTGGAGAAGGAGGAAGGATGATCCAGCATTTT. It specifies CASSGFGEGGRMIQHF. The whole variable domain, remainder taken from reference TRBV5-4 and TRBJ1-5, is ETGVTQSPTHLIKTRGQQVTLRCSSQSGHNTVSWYQQALGQGPQFIFQYYREEENGRGNFPPRFSGLQFPNYSSELNVNALELDDSALYLCASSGFGEGGRMIQHFGDGTRLSIL.

The chain joins TRBV19 to TRBJ2-3; 10 bases align to TRBD2. V lost 0 bases and J lost 3; bases outside the gene matches: 6. The CDR3 extends over 17 amino acids. The germline gives CDR1 LNHDA, CDR2 SQIVND (reference sequence). As DNA, the CDR3 is TGTGCCAGTAGTATAGACCCTAGCGGGAGAGGGACAGATACGCAGTATTTT. It encodes CASSIDPSGRGTDTQYF.